The 30 T cell receptor beta chains reported below all come from one sample, sequenced in a study of Graves' ophthalmopathy and Graves' hyperthyroidism. Investigators amplified TCR beta CDR3 regions from RNA transcripts. HTBI primers were employed in first-round RT-PCR, then a second-round multiplex PCR followed. Via MiXCR, TCRdb re-called the multiplex PCR reads, giving one row per CDR3 protein. This sample has about 390,000 distinct CDR3 sequences, with over 15% found just once. Sequences were obtained from peripheral blood. The origin of the receptors is a woman aged 18-29 years with stable Graves' hyperthyroidism.

This clonotype was seen many times. The rearrangement uses TRBV7-8 and TRBJ2-7, with D unresolved. The germline V and J ends were trimmed by 4 bases and 3 bases, with 13 bases remaining between them. From germline, CDR1 is SGHVS and CDR2 FQNEAQ. The CDR3 is 14 amino acids. DNA of the CDR3: TGTGCCAGCAGCTCCAGTTCCCTCGTCTACGAGCAGTACTTC. Translated: CASSSSSLVYEQYF. The full variable domain, rest sourced from reference TRBV7-8 and TRBJ2-7, is GAGVSQSPRYKVAKRGQDVALRCDPISGHVSLFWYQQALGQGPEFLTYFQNEAQLDKSGLPSDRFFAERPEGSVSTLKIQRTQQEDSAVYLCASSSSSLVYEQYFGPGTRLTVT.

In this sample, this clonotype turned up many times. The junction departs from the called germline gene at one end, perhaps through a read error. The chain joins TRBV12-3 or TRBV12-4 to TRBJ2-4, with 8 bases fitting TRBD1. The CDR3 covers 13 residues. This CDR3 reads CASSSDRGDIKYF. The DNA for the CDR3 is TGTGCCAGCAGTTCAGACAGGGGTGACATTAAGTACTTC.

The V and J genes are TRBV28 and TRBJ1-2, with D maybe TRBD1 (5 bases). Germline CDR1 is MDHEN and CDR2 is SYDVKM. The CDR3 runs to 13 residues. Trimming took off 6 bases at V and 4 bases at J, with 12 bases between the two ends. The CDR3 sequence: CASRIPQGYGYTF. The CDR3 DNA is TGTGCCAGCAGAATTCCCCAGGGCTATGGCTACACCTTC.

This clonotype has a count of ten or more. J is TRBJ2-7 and V is TRBV28; 8 positions agree with TRBD2. V gave up 7 bases and J gave up 4 bases; unmatched junction bases: 12. The germline gives CDR1 MDHEN, CDR2 SYDVKM. The CDR3 totals 15 residues. The CDR3 is CASTLETSALYEQYF. The DNA of the CDR3 is TGTGCCAGCACCCTTGAGACTAGCGCTTTATACGAGCAGTACTTC. Variable domain in full (rest from reference TRBV28 and TRBJ2-7): DVKVTQSSRYLVKRTGEKVFLECVQDMDHENMFWYRQDPGLGLRLIYFSYDVKMKEKGDIPEGYSVSREKKERFSLILESASTNQTSMYLCASTLETSALYEQYFGPGTRLTVT.

In this sample, this clonotype turned up many times. The chain has TRBV9 and TRBJ2-7; 7 bases are shared with TRBD2. Germline V gene data show CDR1 as SGDLS and CDR2 as YYNGEE. The junction had 6 bases not matched to a gene; V was cut back by 0 bases and J by 3 bases. This CDR3 has 15 residues. CDR3 amino acids: CASSVGLAEIYEQYF. The CDR3 coding sequence is TGTGCCAGCAGCGTAGGGCTAGCGGAAATCTACGAGCAGTACTTC.

Ten or more counts support this clonotype. The genes are TRBV7-8 and TRBJ1-6; TRBD1 might be the D (5 bases). Germline assignment: CDR1 SGHVS and CDR2 FQNEAQ. The CDR3 spans 19 residues. V gave up 5 bases and J gave up 0 bases, with 20 bases separating them. The CDR3 reads CASSPRWGRPSSYNSPLHF. The CDR3, as DNA: TGTGCCAGCAGCCCCAGATGGGGCAGGCCGAGCTCCTATAATTCACCCCTCCACTTT.

Many counts were recorded for this clonotype. V usage is TRBV6-2 or TRBV6-3 and J usage is TRBJ1-2, with no clear D. In germline, CDR1 is MNHEY, CDR2 SVGEGT. V gave up 0 bases and J gave up 2 bases, with 7 bases separating them. The CDR3 has 14 amino acids. DNA of the CDR3: TGTGCCAGCAGTTACTCGAGGACGAACTATGGCTACACCTTC. Its translation is CASSYSRTNYGYTF.

This clonotype was counted many times. The chain combines TRBV12-3 or TRBV12-4 with TRBJ1-2, with a tentative D call TRBD1 (5 bases). V was clipped by 5 bases and J by 8 bases, with 9 bases between them. This CDR3 region has 11 residues. The CDR3 bases are TGTGCCAGCAGTCAGGGACCAGGCTACACCTTC. Translation gives CASSQGPGYTF.

This clonotype was seen at least ten times. The rearrangement uses TRBV12-5 and TRBJ1-5; 7 bases map to TRBD1. This CDR3 contains 16 residues. Germline loops: CDR1 LGHNT, CDR2 FRNRAP. J lost 5 bases, V lost 0 bases, and 7 bases had no gene match. DNA for the CDR3: TGTGCTAGTGGTTTGGTACGAGGGGGCCCCCATCAGCCCCAGCATTTT. Protein: CASGLVRGGPHQPQHF.

This clonotype was counted between two and nine times. Being one base from a much bigger clone, this may be a read error. The V call is TRBV6-2 or TRBV6-3, the J call TRBJ1-1; D is undetermined. This CDR3 has 12 residues. In germline, CDR1 is MNHEY, CDR2 SVGEGT. The CDR3, as DNA: TGTGCCAGCAGTTACGGGCCCCCTGAAGCTTGCTTT. Translation gives CASSYGPPEACF.

CDR3 nucleotide sequence: TGTGCCAGCAGTGAAGGTTTAGAGGAAGAGACCCAGTACTTC. Translation gives CASSEGLEEETQYF. V is TRBV6-1 and J is TRBJ2-5; D is unresolved. The V end was cut by 1 base, the J end by 3 bases, with 9 bases between. Germline V gives CDR1 MNHNS, CDR2 SASEGT. The CDR3 consists of 14 residues.

This clonotype was counted many times. This chain connects TRBV4-1 to TRBJ1-3; D remains ambiguous. Germline-derived CDR1 and CDR2 are MGHRA and YSYEKL. The CDR3 totals 14 residues. V was trimmed by 1 base and J by 8 bases, leaving 12 bases between them. This CDR3 reads CASSQVAPWDTIYF. CDR3 nucleotide sequence: TGCGCCAGCAGCCAAGTCGCACCCTGGGACACCATATATTTT.

The chain links TRBV20-1 to TRBJ2-2; no reliable D call. This CDR3 is built from 13 residues. Per the germline V gene, CDR1 is DFQATT and CDR2 is SNEGSKA (reference sequence). V was pared by 4 bases and J by 4 bases, with 10 bases between. The CDR3: CSAIGAGTGELFF. The DNA of the CDR3 is TGCAGTGCTATTGGAGCAGGCACCGGGGAGCTGTTTTTT.

The V call is TRBV18, the J call TRBJ1-1, with unresolved D. Germline V gives CDR1 KGHSH, CDR2 LQKENI. The germline V and J ends were trimmed by 6 bases and 5 bases, with 22 bases remaining between them. The CDR3 loop spans 16 amino acids. Written as DNA, the CDR3 is TGTGCCAGCTCCCCCTTGATAACGGGTGTACAAACTGAAGCTTTCTTT. It codes for CASSPLITGVQTEAFF.

In this sample, this clonotype turned up many times. This sequence joins TRBV6-2 or TRBV6-3 and TRBJ1-1, with a weak D call TRBD1 (5 bases). CDR1 and CDR2 from the germline V gene are MNHEY and SVGEGT. This CDR3 region has 11 residues. Trimming removed 6 bases at V and 3 bases at J, with 5 bases between. Here the CDR3 reads CASRGHTEAFF. The DNA for the CDR3 is TGTGCCAGCAGGGGACACACTGAAGCTTTCTTT.

This clonotype was seen repeatedly, ten times or more. The rearrangement links TRBV7-9 to TRBJ2-5; 11 positions agree with TRBD2. CDR1 SEHNR and CDR2 FQNEAQ come from the germline V gene (reference sequence). J lost 2 bases, V lost 3 bases, and 5 bases had no gene match. The CDR3 is made up of 16 amino acids. The CDR3 protein is CASSFGSGGVQETQYF. CDR3 DNA sequence: TGTGCCAGCAGCTTCGGTAGCGGGGGGGTTCAAGAGACCCAGTACTTC.

At least ten counts were recorded for this clonotype. This rearrangement joins TRBV5-1 to TRBJ1-1; no definite D call. The CDR3 contains 17 residues. The germline CDR1 and CDR2 sequences are SGHRS and YFSETQ. The V end was cut by 1 base, the J end by 1 base, with 17 bases between. CDR3 sequence (DNA): TGCGCCAGCAGCTTGTCTCCGGTCGGGATCACGAACACTGAAGCTTTCTTT. Residues: CASSLSPVGITNTEAFF.

This clonotype was counted many times. This chain uses TRBV7-2 with TRBJ2-7; possible D gene TRBD1, 5 bases. There are 14 residues in the CDR3. From germline, CDR1 is SGHTA and CDR2 FQGNSA. Between the trimmed V and J ends, which lost 1 base and 2 bases, there was a span of 9 bases. For the CDR3, the DNA is TGTGCCAGCAGCTTAGTGGGGCCGACCTACGAGCAGTACTTC. Encoded protein: CASSLVGPTYEQYF.

CDR3 sequence (DNA): TGTGCCAGCAAACTAGCGTCCCACGAGCAGTACTTC. Translation: CASKLASHEQYF. The chain combines TRBV2 with TRBJ2-7, with 7 bases matching TRBD2. V shed 7 bases, J shed 5 bases, and the junction held 5 bases outside the gene matches. This CDR3 contains 12 residues. Per the germline V gene, CDR1 is SNHLY and CDR2 is FYNNEI.

The chain employs TRBV19 and TRBJ1-3; D is undetermined. CDR3 length: 17 residues. CDR1 is LNHDA, CDR2 SQIVND, per germline (reference sequence). V was trimmed by 7 bases and J by 4 bases, leaving 23 bases between them. The CDR3 reads CASKLFGGRGFGNTIYF. As DNA, the CDR3 is TGTGCCAGTAAATTGTTCGGTGGCAGAGGTTTCGGAAACACCATATATTTT. The complete variable domain, with remaining parts taken from reference TRBV19 and TRBJ1-3, reads DGGITQSPKYLFRKEGQNVTLSCEQNLNHDAMYWYRQDPGQGLRLIYYSQIVNDFQKGDIAEGYSVSREKKESFPLTVTSAQKNPTAFYLCASKLFGGRGFGNTIYFGEGSWLTVV.

This clonotype has at least ten counts. The chain employs TRBV18 and TRBJ2-7, with a tentative D call TRBD2 (6 bases). V lost 8 bases and J lost 0, with 17 bases in between. The germline V gene encodes CDR1 KGHSH and CDR2 LQKENI. There are 15 residues in the CDR3. CDR3: CASTPAGPSSYEQYF. The CDR3 DNA reads TGTGCCAGCACCCCCGCGGGACCGTCCTCCTACGAGCAGTACTTC.

This clonotype was seen at least ten times. The V and J genes are TRBV19 and TRBJ1-1, with D hard to call. With 7 bases removed from V and 0 bases from J, the gap between germline ends came to 12 bases. Germline V CDR1 and CDR2: LNHDA, SQIVND (reference sequence). The CDR3 spans 14 residues. CDR3 loop: CASTRTAMNTEAFF. CDR3 nucleotide sequence: TGTGCCAGTACCCGGACGGCGATGAACACTGAAGCTTTCTTT. The full variable domain, in which reference TRBV19 and TRBJ1-1 provide the parts outside the CDR3, is DGGITQSPKYLFRKEGQNVTLSCEQNLNHDAMYWYRQDPGQGLRLIYYSQIVNDFQKGDIAEGYSVSREKKESFPLTVTSAQKNPTAFYLCASTRTAMNTEAFFGQGTRLTVV.

This clonotype was seen more than once but under ten times. An end of the junction differs from the germline gene, which may be a read error. The V call is TRBV6-5, the J call TRBJ2-5; D call uncertain. This CDR3 is built from 14 residues. CDR1 MNHEY and CDR2 SVGAGI come from the germline V gene. The CDR3 sequence is CASSYSWLEETKYF. The DNA for the CDR3 is TGTGCCAGCAGTTACTCGTGGCTAGAAGAGACCAAGTACTTC.

This clonotype was seen at least ten times. The chain carries TRBV27 and TRBJ1-1; D perhaps matches TRBD1 (5 bases). Trimming left V 7 bases short and J 0 bases short, with 15 bases between. Germline V gene data show CDR1 as MNHEY and CDR2 as SMNVEV (reference sequence). The CDR3 has 15 amino acids. This CDR3 reads CASMTRQTMNTEAFF. CDR3 in DNA: TGTGCCAGCATGACTCGACAGACCATGAACACTGAAGCTTTCTTT.

The rearrangement links TRBV27 to TRBJ2-7; D is undetermined. Germline V gene data show CDR1 as MNHEY and CDR2 as SMNVEV (reference sequence). Trimming removed 2 bases at V and 5 bases at J, with 10 bases between. The CDR3 is 13 residues long. The CDR3 protein is CASSLKGTHEQYF. The CDR3 DNA sequence: TGTGCCAGCAGTTTAAAGGGAACCCACGAGCAGTACTTC.

The genes are TRBV5-1 and TRBJ1-1, with TRBD1 as a possible D gene (5 bases). Germline values: CDR1 SGHRS, CDR2 YFSETQ. The germline V and J ends were trimmed by 3 bases and 0 bases, with 12 bases remaining between them. This CDR3 is built from 15 residues. Written as DNA, the CDR3 is TGCGCCAGCAGCTCTCGCGGGGGTTTGAACACTGAAGCTTTCTTT. It is translated as CASSSRGGLNTEAFF. The variable domain in full, completed from reference TRBV5-1 and TRBJ1-1, reads KAGVTQTPRYLIKTRGQQVTLSCSPISGHRSVSWYQQTPGQGLQFLFEYFSETQRNKGNFPGRFSGRQFSNSRSEMNVSTLELGDSALYLCASSSRGGLNTEAFFGQGTRLTVV.

In this sample, this clonotype turned up a few times. The rearrangement uses TRBV5-8 and TRBJ2-6, with 8 bases aligning to TRBD1. The J segment lost 0 bases and the V segment lost 0 bases, leaving 14 bases of the junction unmatched. The germline gives CDR1 SGHTS, CDR2 YDEGEE. The CDR3 spans 21 residues. Here the CDR3 reads CASSLDVTGGLSYSGANVLTF. CDR3 nucleotide sequence: TGTGCCAGCAGCTTGGACGTCACAGGGGGATTGAGCTACTCTGGGGCCAACGTCCTGACTTTC.

V usage is TRBV2 and J usage is TRBJ2-6; D uncertain. The CDR3 totals 15 residues. Between the trimmed V and J ends, which lost 5 bases and 0 bases, there was a span of 8 bases. The germline gives CDR1 SNHLY, CDR2 FYNNEI. The CDR3 nucleotides read TGTGCCAGCAGTCACGATTTCTCTGGGGCCAACGTCCTGACTTTC. This encodes CASSHDFSGANVLTF.

The chain has TRBV29-1 and TRBJ1-2; D is uncertain. The CDR3 is 12 residues long. The germline CDR1 and CDR2 sequences are SQVTM and ANQGSEA. V shed 0 bases and J shed 4 bases, with 6 bases lying between them. CDR3 nucleotides: TGCAGCGTTGAAGAAGCCACCTATGGCTACACCTTC. Translating it yields CSVEEATYGYTF.

The CDR3 sequence is CASSVTTSGGAETQYF. CDR3 coding DNA: TGTGCCAGCAGTGTAACAACTAGCGGGGGGGCCGAGACCCAGTACTTC. The chain couples TRBV6-1 to TRBJ2-5; 13 nucleotides match TRBD2. The junction had 7 bases not matched to a gene; V was cut back by 4 bases and J by 5 bases. Per germline, CDR1 MNHNS and CDR2 SASEGT. This CDR3 has 16 residues.